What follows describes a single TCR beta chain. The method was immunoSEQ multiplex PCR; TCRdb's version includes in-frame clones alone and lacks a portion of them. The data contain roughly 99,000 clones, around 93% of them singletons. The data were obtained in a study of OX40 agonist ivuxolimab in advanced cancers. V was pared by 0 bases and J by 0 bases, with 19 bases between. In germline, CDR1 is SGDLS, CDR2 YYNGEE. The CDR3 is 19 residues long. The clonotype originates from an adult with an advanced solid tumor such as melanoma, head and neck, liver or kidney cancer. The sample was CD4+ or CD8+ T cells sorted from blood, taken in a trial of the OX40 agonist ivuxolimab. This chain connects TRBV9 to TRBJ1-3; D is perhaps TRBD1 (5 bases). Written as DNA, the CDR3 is TGTGCCAGCAGCGTAGGCCTCTTACTCAGGGCCCACTCTGGAAACACCATATATTTT. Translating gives CASSVGLLLRAHSGNTIYF.